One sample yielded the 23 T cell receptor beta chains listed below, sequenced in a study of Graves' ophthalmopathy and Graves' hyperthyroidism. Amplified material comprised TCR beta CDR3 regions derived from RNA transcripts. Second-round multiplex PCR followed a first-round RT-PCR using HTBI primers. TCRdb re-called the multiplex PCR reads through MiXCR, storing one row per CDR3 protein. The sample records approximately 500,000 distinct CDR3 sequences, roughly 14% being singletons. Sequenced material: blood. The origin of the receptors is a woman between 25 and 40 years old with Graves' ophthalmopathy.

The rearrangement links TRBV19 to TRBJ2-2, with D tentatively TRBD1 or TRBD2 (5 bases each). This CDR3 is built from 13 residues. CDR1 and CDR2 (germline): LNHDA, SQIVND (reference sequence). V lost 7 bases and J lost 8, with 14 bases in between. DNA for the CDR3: TGTGCCAGTACTAGCCGGACATTGGGGGAGCTGTTTTTT. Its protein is CASTSRTLGELFF.

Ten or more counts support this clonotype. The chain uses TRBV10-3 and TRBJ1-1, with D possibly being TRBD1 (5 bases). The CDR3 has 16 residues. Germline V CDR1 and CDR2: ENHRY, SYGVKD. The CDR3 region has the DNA TGTGCTGGCATCCCAAGAGGCGGGACTTCAGCCACTGAAGCTTTCTTT. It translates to CAGIPRGGTSATEAFF.

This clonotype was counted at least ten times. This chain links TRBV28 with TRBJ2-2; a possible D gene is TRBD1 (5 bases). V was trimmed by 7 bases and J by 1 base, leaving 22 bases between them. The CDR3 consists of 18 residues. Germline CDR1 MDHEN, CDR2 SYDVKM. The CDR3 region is CASTAPIGADKNTGELFF. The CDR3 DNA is TGTGCCAGCACCGCACCCATTGGCGCGGACAAGAACACCGGGGAGCTGTTTTTT.

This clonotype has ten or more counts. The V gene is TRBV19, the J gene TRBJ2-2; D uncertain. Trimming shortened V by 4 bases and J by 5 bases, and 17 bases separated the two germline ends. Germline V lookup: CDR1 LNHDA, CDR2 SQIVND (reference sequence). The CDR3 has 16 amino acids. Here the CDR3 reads CASSKTPPSITGELFF. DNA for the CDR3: TGTGCCAGTAGTAAGACCCCCCCCTCGATTACCGGGGAGCTGTTTTTT.

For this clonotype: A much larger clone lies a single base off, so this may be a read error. The DNA for the CDR3 is TGTGCCAGCGTTCAGGGGATGAACACTGAAGATTTCTTT. Translation gives CASVQGMNTEDFF. This chain uses TRBV5-8 with TRBJ1-1, with a tentative D call TRBD1 (6 bases). The CDR3 has 13 amino acids. Germline V gene sequence: CDR1 SGHTS, CDR2 YDEGEE.

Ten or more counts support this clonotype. The CDR3 sequence is CASSHQRNQPQHF. The CDR3 region has the DNA TGCGCCAGCAGCCACCAGCGTAATCAGCCCCAGCATTTT. The gene calls are TRBV4-1 and TRBJ1-5, with D uncertain. This CDR3 is built from 13 residues. The V gene lost 3 bases and the J gene lost 4 bases, with 7 bases spanning the gap. The germline V gene has CDR1 MGHRA and CDR2 YSYEKL.

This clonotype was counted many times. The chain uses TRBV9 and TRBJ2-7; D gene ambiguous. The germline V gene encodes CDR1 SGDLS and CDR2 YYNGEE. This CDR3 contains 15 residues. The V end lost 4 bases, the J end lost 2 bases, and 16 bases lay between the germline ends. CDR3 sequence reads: CASSKYAGLAYEQYF. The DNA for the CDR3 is TGTGCCAGCAGCAAGTATGCCGGGTTGGCCTACGAGCAGTACTTC.

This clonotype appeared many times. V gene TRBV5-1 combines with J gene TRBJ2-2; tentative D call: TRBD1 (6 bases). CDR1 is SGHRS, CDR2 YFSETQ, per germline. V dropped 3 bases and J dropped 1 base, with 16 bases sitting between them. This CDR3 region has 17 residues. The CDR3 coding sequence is TGCGCCAGCAGCTCGGCGCCCGGGACAAAGAACACCGGGGAGCTGTTTTTT. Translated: CASSSAPGTKNTGELFF.

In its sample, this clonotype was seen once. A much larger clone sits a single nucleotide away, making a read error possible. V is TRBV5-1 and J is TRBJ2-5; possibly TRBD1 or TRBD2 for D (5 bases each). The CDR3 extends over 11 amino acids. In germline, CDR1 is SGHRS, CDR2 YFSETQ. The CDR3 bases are TGCGCCAGCAGCCAGGAAGGGACCAAGTACTTC. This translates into CASSQEGTKYF.

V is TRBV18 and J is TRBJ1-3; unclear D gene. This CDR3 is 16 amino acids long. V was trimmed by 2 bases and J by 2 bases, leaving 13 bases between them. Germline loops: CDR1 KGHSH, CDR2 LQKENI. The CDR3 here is CASSPYGDRTGNTIYF. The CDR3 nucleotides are TGTGCCAGCTCACCATACGGGGATAGAACTGGAAACACCATATATTTT. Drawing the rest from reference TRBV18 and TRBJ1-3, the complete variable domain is NAGVMQNPRHLVRRRGQEARLRCSPMKGHSHVYWYRQLPEEGLKFMVYLQKENIIDESGMPKERFSAEFPKEGPSILRIQQVVRGDSAAYFCASSPYGDRTGNTIYFGEGSWLTVV.

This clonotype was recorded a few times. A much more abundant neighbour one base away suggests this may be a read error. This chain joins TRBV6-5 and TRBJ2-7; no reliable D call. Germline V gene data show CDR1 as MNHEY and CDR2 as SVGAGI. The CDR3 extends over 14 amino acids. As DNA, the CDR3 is TGTGTCAGCAGTTACTCGTTTCCCATCTACGAGCAGTACTTC. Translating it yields CVSSYSFPIYEQYF.

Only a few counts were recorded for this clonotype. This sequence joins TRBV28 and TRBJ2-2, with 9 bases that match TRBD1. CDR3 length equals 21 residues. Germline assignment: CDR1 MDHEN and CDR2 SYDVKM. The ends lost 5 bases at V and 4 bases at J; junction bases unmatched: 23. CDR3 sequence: CASSPPSYSITGGKSTGELFF. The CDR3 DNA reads TGTGCCAGCAGTCCCCCTTCATATAGCATCACAGGGGGCAAGAGCACCGGGGAGCTGTTTTTT.

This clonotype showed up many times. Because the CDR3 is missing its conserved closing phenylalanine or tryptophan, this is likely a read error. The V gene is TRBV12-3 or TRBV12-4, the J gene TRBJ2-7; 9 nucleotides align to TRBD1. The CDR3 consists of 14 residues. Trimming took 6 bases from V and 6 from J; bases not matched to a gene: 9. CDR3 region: CASRSGTGSGEQYL. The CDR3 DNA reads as TGTGCCAGCAGATCCGGGACAGGGTCGGGCGAGCAGTACCTC.

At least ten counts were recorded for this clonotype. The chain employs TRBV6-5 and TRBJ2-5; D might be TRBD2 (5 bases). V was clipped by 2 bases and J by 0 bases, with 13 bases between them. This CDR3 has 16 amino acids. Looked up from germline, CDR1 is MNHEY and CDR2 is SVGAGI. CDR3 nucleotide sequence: TGTGCCAGCAGTTACCGGAAGGGCGGGTACCAAGAGACCCAGTACTTC. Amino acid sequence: CASSYRKGGYQETQYF.

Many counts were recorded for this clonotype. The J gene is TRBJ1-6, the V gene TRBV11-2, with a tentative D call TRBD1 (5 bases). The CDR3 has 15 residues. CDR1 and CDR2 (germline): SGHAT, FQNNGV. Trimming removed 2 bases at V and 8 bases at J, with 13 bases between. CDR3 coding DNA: TGTGCCAGCAGCTTAATGGGGGGAAGTCATTCACCCCTCCACTTT. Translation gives CASSLMGGSHSPLHF.

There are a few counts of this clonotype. In DNA, the CDR3 is TGTGCCAGCAGTTCCCTGGGCCTTGAAGCTTTCTTT. Translation gives CASSSLGLEAFF. The J gene is TRBJ1-1, the V gene TRBV27, with D unresolved. The CDR3 loop spans 12 amino acids. Trimming shortened V by 4 bases and J by 7 bases, and 10 bases separated the two germline ends. Germline CDR1 is MNHEY and CDR2 is SMNVEV (reference sequence).

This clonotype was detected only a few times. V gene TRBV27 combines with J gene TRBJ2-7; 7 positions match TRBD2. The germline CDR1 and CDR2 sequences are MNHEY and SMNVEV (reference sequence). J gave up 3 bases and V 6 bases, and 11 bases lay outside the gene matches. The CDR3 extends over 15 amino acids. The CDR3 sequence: CASRRAGTTFYEQYF. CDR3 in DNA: TGTGCCAGCAGGCGAGCCGGGACTACCTTCTACGAGCAGTACTTC.

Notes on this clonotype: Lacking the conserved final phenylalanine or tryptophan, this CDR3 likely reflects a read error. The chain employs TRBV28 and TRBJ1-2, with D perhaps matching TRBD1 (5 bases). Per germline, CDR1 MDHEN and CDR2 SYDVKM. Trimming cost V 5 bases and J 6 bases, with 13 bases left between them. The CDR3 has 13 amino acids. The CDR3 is CASSPTVGHGYTY. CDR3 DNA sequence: TGTGCCAGCAGTCCGACAGTCGGACATGGCTACACCTAC.

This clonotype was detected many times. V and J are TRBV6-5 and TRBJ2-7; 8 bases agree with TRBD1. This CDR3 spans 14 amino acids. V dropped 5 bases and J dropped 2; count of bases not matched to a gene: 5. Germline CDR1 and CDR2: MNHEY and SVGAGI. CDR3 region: CASSHRQGPYEQYF. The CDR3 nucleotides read TGTGCCAGCAGTCATCGACAGGGGCCCTACGAGCAGTACTTC.

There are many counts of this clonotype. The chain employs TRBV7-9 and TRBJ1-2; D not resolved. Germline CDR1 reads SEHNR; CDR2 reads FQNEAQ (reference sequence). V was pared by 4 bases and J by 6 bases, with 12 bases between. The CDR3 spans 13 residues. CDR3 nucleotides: TGTGCCAGCAGCTCCGGGCCAAGCAATGGCTACACCTTC. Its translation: CASSSGPSNGYTF.

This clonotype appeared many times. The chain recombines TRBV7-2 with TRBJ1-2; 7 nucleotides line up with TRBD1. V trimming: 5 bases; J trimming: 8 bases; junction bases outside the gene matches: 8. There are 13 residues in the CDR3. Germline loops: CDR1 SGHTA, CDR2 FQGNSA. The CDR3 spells CASSRGTDRGYTF. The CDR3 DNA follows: TGTGCCAGCAGCAGAGGGACAGATAGAGGCTACACCTTC.

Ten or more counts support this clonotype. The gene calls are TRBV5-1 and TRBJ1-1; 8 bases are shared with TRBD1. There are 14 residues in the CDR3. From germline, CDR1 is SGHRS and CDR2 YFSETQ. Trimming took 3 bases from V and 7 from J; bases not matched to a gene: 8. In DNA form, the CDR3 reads TGCGCCAGCAGCTCGGGGACAGGTTTTATTGAAGCTTTCTTT. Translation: CASSSGTGFIEAFF.

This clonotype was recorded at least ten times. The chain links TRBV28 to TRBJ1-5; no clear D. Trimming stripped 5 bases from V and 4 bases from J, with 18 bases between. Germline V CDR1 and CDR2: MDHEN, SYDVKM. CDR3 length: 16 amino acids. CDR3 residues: CASSSRRRGGNQPQHF. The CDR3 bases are TGTGCCAGCAGTAGCCGCAGGCGGGGTGGTAATCAGCCCCAGCATTTT.